These 9 T cell receptor beta chains share one sample of origin, sequenced in a study of blood T cells in healthy people across ages. The second PCR ran about 6 to 12 cycles with a sample-barcoded 5' primer and J-beta primers. TCRdb re-called the 5' RACE reads through MiXCR, storing one row per CDR3 protein. The sample consists of 1.4 million to 1.5 million distinct CDR3 sequences, around 42% of them appearing once. The sample taken for sequencing was blood. These receptors all come from a woman aged 18-35 years in good health.

CDR3 DNA: TGTGCCAGCAGCAAAGGGAAAAAGACTAGCGGGAGGGAGGAGACCCAGTACTTC. It codes for CASSKGKKTSGREETQYF. This sequence joins TRBV21-1 and TRBJ2-5; TRBD2 reflects the table's D call only, with no check against the DNA. TRBV21-1 is a recognized pseudogene. The CDR3 length is 18 residues.

The chain recombines TRBV6-5 with TRBJ2-7; D is unresolved. Judging by the DNA end, TRBJ2-5 fits better; the J call may be wrong. The CDR3 has 14 amino acids. Germline CDR1 MNHEY, CDR2 SVGAGI. Here the CDR3 reads CASSPSGEVKTQYF. The CDR3 nucleotides read TGTGCCAGCAGTCCGTCGGGTGAGGTCAAGACCCAGTACTTC.

This clonotype was counted between two and nine times. The V and J genes are TRBV20-1 and TRBJ2-1, with 8 bases lining up with TRBD1. CDR3 length equals 14 residues. V dropped 6 bases and J dropped 7; count of bases not matched to a gene: 11. Looked up from germline, CDR1 is DFQATT and CDR2 is SNEGSKA (reference sequence). The DNA for the CDR3 is TGCAGTGCCACCTGGACAGGGCCCGGGAATGAGCAGTTCTTC. Protein product: CSATWTGPGNEQFF.

The V gene is TRBV5-1, the J gene TRBJ1-4; D is possibly TRBD1 (5 bases). The germline V and J ends were trimmed by 0 bases and 7 bases, with 10 bases remaining between them. Germline V CDR1 and CDR2: SGHRS, YFSETQ. CDR3 length: 14 residues. CDR3 region: CASSLGLRGEKLFF. The CDR3 bases are TGCGCCAGCAGCTTGGGACTGAGGGGTGAAAAACTGTTTTTT.

The rearrangement links TRBV20-1 to TRBJ2-1, with D unresolved. With the DNA end fitting TRBJ2-7 better, the J assignment may be wrong. CDR3 length: 13 amino acids. Per the germline V gene, CDR1 is DFQATT and CDR2 is SNEGSKA (reference sequence). The CDR3: CSARPQSYNEQYF. The CDR3 coding sequence is TGCAGTGCTAGACCCCAGTCTTACAATGAGCAGTACTTC.

The chain recombines TRBV5-1 with TRBJ2-5, with a weak D call TRBD2 (6 bases). This CDR3 region has 12 residues. V shed 5 bases and J shed 5 bases, with 10 bases lying between them. The germline V gene has CDR1 SGHRS and CDR2 YFSETQ. The CDR3 sequence: CASRDYMETQYF. The CDR3 DNA reads as TGCGCCAGCAGGGACTATATGGAGACCCAGTACTTC.

This chain connects TRBV6-1 to TRBJ1-1; no clear D. This CDR3 is 14 amino acids long. Trimming removed 5 bases at V and 0 bases at J, with 10 bases between. The germline gives CDR1 MNHNS, CDR2 SASEGT. CDR3 DNA sequence: TGTGCCAGCAGTCCACAGAGAATGAACACTGAAGCTTTCTTT. This gives the protein CASSPQRMNTEAFF.

The rearrangement joins TRBV6-2 or TRBV6-3 to TRBJ1-2; D is possibly TRBD1 (6 bases). Trimming shortened V by 4 bases and J by 8 bases, and 20 bases separated the two germline ends. CDR3 length: 15 amino acids. CDR1 MNHEY and CDR2 SVGEGT come from the germline V gene. CDR3 protein: CASSSRQAQSRGYTF. The CDR3 bases are TGTGCCAGCAGTTCTCGACAGGCCCAATCGCGAGGCTACACCTTC.

This clonotype appeared a few times. Possible read error: a much larger clone is one base away. The chain has TRBV20-1 and TRBJ2-4; perhaps TRBD2 as D (6 bases). Trimming shortened V by 3 bases and J by 13 bases, and 10 bases separated the two germline ends. The CDR3 runs to 10 residues. CDR1 and CDR2 from the germline V gene are DFQATT and SNEGSKA (reference sequence). CDR3 protein: CSASREEQYF. The CDR3 region has the DNA TGCAGTGCTAGTAGGGAGGAGCAGTACTTC.